This T cell receptor beta chain emerged from a study of blood T cells in healthy people across ages. Study-wide findings and caveats: Relative to aged donors, long-lived donors carried more naive CD4+ cells and displayed higher diversity.

The CDR3 totals 13 residues. CDR1 is MNHEY and CDR2 is SVGAGI in the germline V gene. A second PCR, run for about 6 to 11 cycles, used a sample-barcoded 5' primer plus a J-beta primer mix. TCRdb called the 5' RACE reads again in MiXCR, with one record for every CDR3 protein. Of approximately 1,700,000 distinct CDR3 sequences listed, around 42% are singletons. Notes on this clonotype: What it binds is unknown.

The chain joins TRBV6-5 to TRBJ2-5, with 8 bases matching TRBD2. Gene TRBJ2-7 matches the end of the DNA better, so the J call may be wrong. The sequenced material came from blood. The receptor was isolated from a human donor in good health. The CDR3 sequence: CASRAGGGHEQYF. In DNA, the CDR3 is TGTGCCAGCAGGGCCGGCGGGGGGCACGAGCAGTACTTC.